The table lists the clone carrying this T cell receptor (beta chain) with a count of one. This specimen comes from a study of blood T cell repertoires in COVID-19. Study-level background: Specimens from acute and convalescent COVID-19 originated in the United States, Italy and Spain. T cells, B-cell-depleted T cells, or PBMCs provided the cDNA or gDNA that served as material.

From germline, CDR1 is MRHNA and CDR2 SNTAGT. This CDR3 comprises 16 residues. V gave up 6 bases and J gave up 5 bases; unmatched junction bases: 10. In the study's own analysis: Amplification of reference gene primers provided the estimated nucleated cell counts. Sequenced by immunoSEQ multiplex PCR; TCRdb stores in-frame clones only, minus some. That table gives V, J and clone size, and the DNA gave D and trimming. The table records about 40,000 clones, approximately 90% of them present only once. The chain uses TRBV6-4 and TRBJ2-2, with 9 bases lining up with TRBD2. This clonotype originated in a man in his 60s with acute or convalescent COVID-19. Sequenced sample: peripheral blood. The chain's CDR3 is CASSVFSGSNTGELFF. The DNA of the CDR3 is TGTGCCAGCAGCGTCTTTAGCGGGAGTAATACCGGGGAGCTGTTTTTT.